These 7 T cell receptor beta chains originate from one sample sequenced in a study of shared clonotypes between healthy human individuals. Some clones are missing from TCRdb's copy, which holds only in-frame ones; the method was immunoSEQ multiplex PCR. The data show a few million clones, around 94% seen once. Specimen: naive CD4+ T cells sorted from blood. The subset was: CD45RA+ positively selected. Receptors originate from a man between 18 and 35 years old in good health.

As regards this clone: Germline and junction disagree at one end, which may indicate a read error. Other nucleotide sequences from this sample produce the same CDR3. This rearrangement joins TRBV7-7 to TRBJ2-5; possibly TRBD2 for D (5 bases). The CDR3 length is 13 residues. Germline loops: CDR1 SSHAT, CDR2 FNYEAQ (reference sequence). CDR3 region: CASSLDRGETQYF. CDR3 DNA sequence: TGTGCTAGCAGCTTAGATCGGGGAGAGACCCAGTACTTC.

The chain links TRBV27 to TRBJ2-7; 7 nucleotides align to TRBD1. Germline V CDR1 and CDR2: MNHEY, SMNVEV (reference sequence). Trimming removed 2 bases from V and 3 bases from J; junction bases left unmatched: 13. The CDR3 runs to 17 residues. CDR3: CASSLISPPGQNYEQYF. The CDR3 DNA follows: TGTGCCAGCAGTTTAATCTCGCCCCCGGGACAGAACTACGAGCAGTACTTC.

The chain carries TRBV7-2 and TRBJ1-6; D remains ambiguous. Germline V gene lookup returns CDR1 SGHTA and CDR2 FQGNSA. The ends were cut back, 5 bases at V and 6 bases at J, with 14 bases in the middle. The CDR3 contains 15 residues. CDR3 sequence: CASSRDVGLNSPLHF. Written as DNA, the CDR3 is TGTGCCAGCAGCCGTGACGTAGGGCTTAATTCACCCCTCCACTTT. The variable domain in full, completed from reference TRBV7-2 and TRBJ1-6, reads GAGVSQSPSNKVTEKGKDVELRCDPISGHTALYWYRQSLGQGLEFLIYFQGNSAPDKSGLPSDRFSAERTGGSVSTLTIQRTQQEDSAVYLCASSRDVGLNSPLHFGNGTRLTVT.

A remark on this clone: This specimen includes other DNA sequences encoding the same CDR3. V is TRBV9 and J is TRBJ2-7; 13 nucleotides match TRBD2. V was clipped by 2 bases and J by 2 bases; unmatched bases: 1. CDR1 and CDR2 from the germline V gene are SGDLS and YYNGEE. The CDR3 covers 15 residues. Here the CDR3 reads CASSVGTSGTYEQYF. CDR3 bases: TGTGCCAGCAGCGTCGGGACTAGCGGGACCTACGAGCAGTACTTC.

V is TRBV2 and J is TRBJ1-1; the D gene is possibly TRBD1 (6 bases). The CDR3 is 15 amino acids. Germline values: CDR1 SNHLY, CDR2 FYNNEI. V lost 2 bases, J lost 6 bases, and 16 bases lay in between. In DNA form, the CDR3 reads TGTGCCAGCAGTGAACGCCTAGGGGCAGGGGCTGAAGCTTTCTTT. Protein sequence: CASSERLGAGAEAFF.

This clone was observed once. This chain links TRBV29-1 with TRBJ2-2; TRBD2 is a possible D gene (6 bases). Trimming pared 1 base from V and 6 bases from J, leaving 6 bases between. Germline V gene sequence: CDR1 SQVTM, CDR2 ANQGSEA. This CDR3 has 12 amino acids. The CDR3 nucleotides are TGCAGCGTTGAAGGGGGGGCCGGGGAGCTGTTTTTT. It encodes CSVEGGAGELFF.

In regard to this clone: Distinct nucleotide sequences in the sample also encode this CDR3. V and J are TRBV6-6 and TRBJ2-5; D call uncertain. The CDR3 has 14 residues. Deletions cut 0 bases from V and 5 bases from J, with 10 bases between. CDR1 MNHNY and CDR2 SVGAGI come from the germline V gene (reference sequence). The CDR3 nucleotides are TGTGCCAGCAGTTACTCGACCGCGCAGGAGACCCAGTACTTC. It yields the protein CASSYSTAQETQYF.